What follows are 31 T cell receptor beta chains derived from one specimen sequenced in a study of blood T cell repertoires in COVID-19. The method was immunoSEQ multiplex PCR; TCRdb's version includes in-frame clones alone and lacks a portion of them. This table has 55,000 to 80,000 clones, around 83% appearing once. Input material: peripheral blood. The receptor set was obtained from a human donor in a cohort sampled during active COVID-19.

V and J are TRBV11-3 and TRBJ2-7; D is perhaps TRBD2 (6 bases). Germline V lookup: CDR1 SGHNT, CDR2 YENEEA. The CDR3 totals 14 residues. V dropped 1 base and J dropped 0 bases, with 7 bases sitting between them. The CDR3 nucleotides are TGTGCCAGCAGCTTAGCGGGGGACTCCTACGAGCAGTACTTC. Translated: CASSLAGDSYEQYF.

The chain combines TRBV5-8 with TRBJ1-2, with a weak D call TRBD1 (5 bases). This CDR3 has 14 amino acids. Trimming left V 4 bases short and J 6 bases short, with 16 bases between. Germline V lookup: CDR1 SGHTS, CDR2 YDEGEE. The CDR3 DNA follows: TGTGCCAGCAGCCGGCAAGGCCCGGGGGATGGCTACACCTTC. Protein: CASSRQGPGDGYTF.

The CDR3 nucleotides are TGCGCCAGCAGCTTGGAGCAGGGCGCCTTATACTTC. Residues: CASSLEQGALYF. The V and J genes are TRBV5-1 and TRBJ2-4; weak D call: TRBD1 (5 bases). CDR3 length equals 12 residues. V gave up 0 bases and J gave up 16 bases, with 14 bases separating them. From germline, CDR1 is SGHRS and CDR2 YFSETQ.

The chain carries TRBV5-1 and TRBJ2-1, with 12 bases matching TRBD2. V shed 5 bases and J 7 bases; nucleotides not matched to a gene: 7. Germline lookup yields CDR1 SGHRS and CDR2 YFSETQ. CDR3 length: 15 amino acids. The CDR3 sequence is CASSSGLAGPNEQFF. CDR3 DNA: TGCGCCAGCAGTTCTGGACTAGCGGGACCTAATGAGCAGTTCTTC. The variable domain in full, completed from reference TRBV5-1 and TRBJ2-1, reads KAGVTQTPRYLIKTRGQQVTLSCSPISGHRSVSWYQQTPGQGLQFLFEYFSETQRNKGNFPGRFSGRQFSNSRSEMNVSTLELGDSALYLCASSSGLAGPNEQFFGPGTRLTVL.

The V call is TRBV4-1, the J call TRBJ1-3, with TRBD1 matching over 7 bases. The V gene end was trimmed by 4 bases and the J gene end by 2 bases; junction bases not matched to a gene: 5. From germline, CDR1 is MGHRA and CDR2 YSYEKL. This CDR3 region has 15 residues. The CDR3 is CASSLRGDPGNTIYF. In DNA form, the CDR3 reads TGCGCCAGCAGCCTCAGGGGGGACCCTGGAAACACCATATATTTT.

This sequence joins TRBV5-1 and TRBJ2-3; 10 nucleotides match TRBD2. Germline V gene lookup returns CDR1 SGHRS and CDR2 YFSETQ. The CDR3 length is 16 residues. V gave up 0 bases and J gave up 6 bases; unmatched junction bases: 7. CDR3 coding DNA: TGCGCCAGCAGCTTGGGGGCTAGCGGGGGTAGGGATACGCAGTATTTT. This translates into CASSLGASGGRDTQYF. Full variable domain (remainder filled in from reference TRBV5-1 and TRBJ2-3): KAGVTQTPRYLIKTRGQQVTLSCSPISGHRSVSWYQQTPGQGLQFLFEYFSETQRNKGNFPGRFSGRQFSNSRSEMNVSTLELGDSALYLCASSLGASGGRDTQYFGPGTRLTVL.

The V and J genes are TRBV7-6 and TRBJ2-1; 11 nucleotides line up with TRBD2. Trimming removed 3 bases from V and 4 bases from J; junction bases left unmatched: 2. Per the germline V gene, CDR1 is SGHVS and CDR2 is FNYEAQ. The CDR3 extends over 15 amino acids. CDR3 sequence: CASSFSGGVYNEQFF. CDR3 coding DNA: TGTGCCAGCAGCTTTAGCGGGGGGGTTTACAATGAGCAGTTCTTC.

In this sample, this clone turned up once. The rearrangement links TRBV6-5 to TRBJ1-3; D uncertain. V gave up 6 bases and J gave up 3 bases, with 12 bases separating them. Germline V CDR1 and CDR2: MNHEY, SVGAGI. This CDR3 has 14 amino acids. The DNA of the CDR3 is TGTGCCAGCAGAGCATCATCAGGTGGAAACACCATATATTTT. Its translation: CASRASSGGNTIYF.

The chain is built from TRBV5-5 and TRBJ2-2; 7 bases fit TRBD1. The CDR3 has 17 amino acids. Trimming removed 3 bases from V and 1 base from J; junction bases left unmatched: 9. Germline lookup yields CDR1 SGHKS and CDR2 YYEKEE (reference sequence). DNA for the CDR3: TGTGCCAGCAGCTGGGCTGGGACAGCCATGAACACCGGGGAGCTGTTTTTT. Translation: CASSWAGTAMNTGELFF.

The gene calls are TRBV18 and TRBJ1-3, with D possibly matching TRBD1 (5 bases). Germline V gives CDR1 KGHSH, CDR2 LQKENI. The V end lost 2 bases, the J end lost 3 bases, and 14 bases lay between the germline ends. This CDR3 has 16 residues. In nucleotides, the CDR3 is TGTGCCAGCTCACCAGAAGCGCTCCAGGGTGGAAACACCATATATTTT. Translation: CASSPEALQGGNTIYF.

The chain links TRBV2 to TRBJ1-2; D perhaps matches TRBD1 (6 bases). The V end lost 1 base, the J end lost 3 bases, and 6 bases lay between the germline ends. Germline CDR1 is SNHLY and CDR2 is FYNNEI. The CDR3 is 13 amino acids. CDR3 coding DNA: TGTGCCAGCAGTGAAGGACAGGACTATGGCTACACCTTC. It encodes CASSEGQDYGYTF.

The chain uses TRBV6-5 and TRBJ2-1; 11 nucleotides match TRBD2. The CDR3 extends over 15 amino acids. Trimming at V came to 1 base and at J to 9 bases, leaving 5 bases not matched to a gene. CDR1 is MNHEY, CDR2 SVGAGI, per germline. This CDR3 is CASSYFSGGVSEQFF. The CDR3 nucleotides read TGTGCCAGCAGTTACTTTAGCGGGGGGGTTAGTGAGCAGTTCTTC.

CDR3 sequence: CAISESDRGYGYTF. DNA for the CDR3: TGTGCCATCAGTGAGTCAGATAGGGGCTATGGCTACACCTTC. The chain couples TRBV10-3 to TRBJ1-2; the D gene is possibly TRBD1 (5 bases). The CDR3 consists of 14 residues. Germline CDR1 is ENHRY and CDR2 is SYGVKD. V was pared by 0 bases and J by 4 bases, with 9 bases between.

The V gene is TRBV10-3, the J gene TRBJ1-1; 7 nucleotides match TRBD1. Germline CDR1 reads ENHRY; CDR2 reads SYGVKD. With V trimmed by 9 bases and J by 0 bases, 10 bases remained unmatched. CDR3 length equals 15 residues. The chain's CDR3 is CAMKRTGDMNTEAFF. For the CDR3, the DNA is TGTGCCATGAAGCGAACAGGGGATATGAACACTGAAGCTTTCTTT.

This clone was detected a few times. V and J are TRBV7-3 and TRBJ2-1; the match to TRBD2 covers 12 bases. The CDR3 loop spans 18 amino acids. The trim removed 1 base at V and 5 bases at J, leaving 9 bases unmatched. Germline loops: CDR1 SGHTA, CDR2 FQGTGA. The CDR3 DNA follows: TGTGCCAGCAGCTTAAATGGTCGAACTAGCGGGAGGAACAATGAGCAGTTCTTC. Its translation is CASSLNGRTSGRNNEQFF.

J is TRBJ1-5 and V is TRBV11-3, with 7 bases aligning to TRBD1. Germline V gene data show CDR1 as SGHNT and CDR2 as YENEEA. This CDR3 comprises 18 residues. V shed 2 bases and J 0 bases; nucleotides not matched to a gene: 10. The CDR3 DNA is TGTGCCAGCAGCTTAATGTGGGACAGACCATATAGCAATCAGCCCCAGCATTTT. Amino acids: CASSLMWDRPYSNQPQHF.

This rearrangement joins TRBV6-5 to TRBJ2-1; TRBD1 matches 8 bases. Germline V gene sequence: CDR1 MNHEY, CDR2 SVGAGI. The trim removed 5 bases at V and 5 bases at J, leaving 5 bases unmatched. The CDR3 is 14 amino acids. The CDR3 is CASSPRQGNNEQFF. In DNA, the CDR3 is TGTGCCAGCAGTCCTAGACAGGGGAACAATGAGCAGTTCTTC.

This clone was picked up one time. V is TRBV9 and J is TRBJ2-1, with 13 bases matching TRBD2. J lost 8 bases, V lost 3 bases, and 8 bases had no gene match. Germline V gene sequence: CDR1 SGDLS, CDR2 YYNGEE. The CDR3 has 16 amino acids. The CDR3, as DNA: TGTGCCAGCAGCGATGGGGGACTAGCGGGGTTCGATGAGCAGTTCTTC. It encodes CASSDGGLAGFDEQFF.

V gene TRBV18 combines with J gene TRBJ2-5, with TRBD2 as a possible D gene (7 bases). Trimming cost V 6 bases and J 2 bases, with 13 bases left between them. Germline V lookup: CDR1 KGHSH, CDR2 LQKENI. This CDR3 has 14 amino acids. For the CDR3, the DNA is TGTGCCAGCTCTCGAGGGGGAGGGCAAGAGACCCAGTACTTC. Its protein is CASSRGGGQETQYF.

The chain carries TRBV16 and TRBJ1-6; D is ambiguous. The germline gives CDR1 KGHSY, CDR2 FQNENV. The CDR3 extends over 15 amino acids. The V and J ends lost 0 bases and 9 bases respectively, with 12 bases between them. CDR3 amino acids: CASSQSNLLSSPLHF. The CDR3 DNA sequence: TGTGCCAGCAGCCAATCGAACCTACTCTCTTCACCCCTCCACTTT.

CDR3 nucleotides: TGTGCCAGCAGCCTTACGACAGGGGTCCAAAACATTCAGTACTTC. The encoded protein is CASSLTTGVQNIQYF. The rearrangement uses TRBV3-1 (or the pseudogene TRBV3-2) and TRBJ2-4; 8 nucleotides align to TRBD1. Germline V CDR1 and CDR2: LGHDT, YNNKEL (reference sequence). V lost 4 bases, J lost 5 bases, and 7 bases stayed unmatched. The CDR3 has 15 amino acids.

The chain combines TRBV12-3 or TRBV12-4 with TRBJ1-2; no clear D gene. The V and J ends lost 3 bases and 0 bases respectively, with 5 bases between them. The CDR3 loop spans 13 amino acids. The DNA of the CDR3 is TGTGCCAGCAGTTTGATAGCTAACTATGGCTACACCTTC. Amino acids: CASSLIANYGYTF.

The chain recombines TRBV12-2 with TRBJ2-1; the table gives TRBD2 as D, unverified against the DNA. TRBV12-2 is shown as a pseudogene. This CDR3 comprises 21 residues. The CDR3: CASRLDGGGTPLDLPRLEQFF. The CDR3 DNA is TGTGCAAGTCGCTTAGACGGCGGAGGGACCCCTTTAGATCTCCCCCGCTTGGAGCAGTTCTTC.

The chain has TRBV2 and TRBJ1-2; D remains unclear. Germline CDR1 is SNHLY and CDR2 is FYNNEI. The V end was cut by 4 bases, the J end by 5 bases, with 8 bases between. The length of the CDR3 is 12 residues. The CDR3 loop reads CASSAHEYGYTF. CDR3 sequence (DNA): TGTGCCAGCAGTGCCCACGAGTATGGCTACACCTTC.

The rearrangement links TRBV15 to TRBJ1-6, with 7 bases that match TRBD1. J lost 7 bases, V lost 5 bases, and 8 bases had no gene match. CDR3 length: 15 residues. The germline gives CDR1 LNHNV, CDR2 YYDKDF (reference sequence). The CDR3 sequence: CATSQRQGGNSPLHF. The DNA for the CDR3 is TGTGCCACCAGCCAAAGACAGGGTGGAAATTCACCCCTCCACTTT. The entire variable domain, with the rest obtained from reference TRBV15 and TRBJ1-6, is as follows: DAMVIQNPRYQVTQFGKPVTLSCSQTLNHNVMYWYQQKSSQAPKLLFHYYDKDFNNEADTPDNFQSRRPNTSFCFLDIRSPGLGDTAMYLCATSQRQGGNSPLHFGNGTRLTVT.

A few counts support this clone. The rearrangement joins TRBV10-3 to TRBJ1-6; D uncertain. CDR1 is ENHRY and CDR2 is SYGVKD in the germline V gene. CDR3 length equals 15 residues. Deletions cut 0 bases from V and 15 bases from J, with 18 bases between. Written as DNA, the CDR3 is TGTGCCATCAGTGAGTCCGTCGTCGGGGATGCCGTCCTCCACTTT. It codes for CAISESVVGDAVLHF.

J is TRBJ1-1 and V is TRBV6-5; a possible D gene is TRBD1 (5 bases). Germline loops: CDR1 MNHEY, CDR2 SVGAGI. Deletions cut 5 bases from V and 11 bases from J, with 18 bases between. The length of the CDR3 is 13 residues. CDR3 loop: CASSLQDQGWAFF. The CDR3 bases are TGTGCCAGCAGTCTACAGGATCAGGGTTGGGCTTTCTTT.

The chain carries TRBV19 and TRBJ1-5, with D hard to call. Trimming took off 1 base at V and 7 bases at J, with 14 bases between the two ends. This CDR3 comprises 15 residues. CDR1 and CDR2 from the germline V gene are LNHDA and SQIVND (reference sequence). The CDR3: CASSIGIWGGQPQHF. The CDR3 bases are TGTGCCAGTAGTATAGGGATCTGGGGAGGACAGCCCCAGCATTTT. The whole variable domain, filled in from reference TRBV19 and TRBJ1-5, reads DGGITQSPKYLFRKEGQNVTLSCEQNLNHDAMYWYRQDPGQGLRLIYYSQIVNDFQKGDIAEGYSVSREKKESFPLTVTSAQKNPTAFYLCASSIGIWGGQPQHFGDGTRLSIL.

The chain employs TRBV19 and TRBJ2-7; the D gene is possibly TRBD1 (5 bases). CDR1 is LNHDA, CDR2 SQIVND, per germline (reference sequence). With 4 bases removed from V and 5 bases from J, the gap between germline ends came to 9 bases. The CDR3 totals 12 residues. CDR3 sequence reads: CASSTSGNEQYF. In nucleotides, the CDR3 is TGTGCCAGTAGTACCTCAGGGAACGAGCAGTACTTC.

This clone was counted once. The chain carries TRBV5-1 and TRBJ2-7; D call uncertain. Between the trimmed V and J ends, which lost 3 bases and 1 base, there was a span of 8 bases. This CDR3 region has 13 residues. Germline V gene lookup returns CDR1 SGHRS and CDR2 YFSETQ. The CDR3 DNA reads TGCGCCAGCAGCTCAGGATTGTCCTACGAGCAGTACTTC. Its translation: CASSSGLSYEQYF.

The chain couples TRBV18 to TRBJ2-2; 7 bases are shared with TRBD2. The CDR3 length is 13 residues. Per germline, CDR1 KGHSH and CDR2 LQKENI. J was trimmed by 7 bases and V by 4 bases; bases with no gene match: 3. This CDR3 is CASSRGGDGELFF. In DNA, the CDR3 is TGTGCCAGCTCACGCGGGGGTGACGGGGAGCTGTTTTTT.